This TCR beta chain was captured by sequencing in a study of human T cells and chemical hapten exposure. Specified time point: pre-sensitization, week 0. Regarding treatment: therapeutic diphenylcyclopropenone sensitization with weekly scalp DPC. In germline, CDR1 is MDHEN, CDR2 SYDVKM. CDR3 size: 13 residues. J gave up 5 bases and V 10 bases, and 10 bases lay outside the gene matches. A note on this clonotype: A clone one base away is much larger, so this may be a read error.

TCRdb redid the calling of the RACE reads with MiXCR, one entry per CDR3 protein. There are over 35,000 distinct CDR3 sequences in the sample; roughly a tenth occur only once, and about 6.5% lies in the top ten. The sample here was whole blood, taken in connection with sensitization to the hapten diphenylcyclopropenone (DPC). This chain connects TRBV28 to TRBJ1-2; 7 nucleotides agree with TRBD1. The sequence derives from a man under 40 with alopecia areata. Some clones in this sample may be carry-over from other donors' samples. CDR3 sequence (DNA): TGTGCCAACAGATCCCAACAGGGGTATGGCTACACCTTC. Its protein product is CANRSQQGYGYTF.